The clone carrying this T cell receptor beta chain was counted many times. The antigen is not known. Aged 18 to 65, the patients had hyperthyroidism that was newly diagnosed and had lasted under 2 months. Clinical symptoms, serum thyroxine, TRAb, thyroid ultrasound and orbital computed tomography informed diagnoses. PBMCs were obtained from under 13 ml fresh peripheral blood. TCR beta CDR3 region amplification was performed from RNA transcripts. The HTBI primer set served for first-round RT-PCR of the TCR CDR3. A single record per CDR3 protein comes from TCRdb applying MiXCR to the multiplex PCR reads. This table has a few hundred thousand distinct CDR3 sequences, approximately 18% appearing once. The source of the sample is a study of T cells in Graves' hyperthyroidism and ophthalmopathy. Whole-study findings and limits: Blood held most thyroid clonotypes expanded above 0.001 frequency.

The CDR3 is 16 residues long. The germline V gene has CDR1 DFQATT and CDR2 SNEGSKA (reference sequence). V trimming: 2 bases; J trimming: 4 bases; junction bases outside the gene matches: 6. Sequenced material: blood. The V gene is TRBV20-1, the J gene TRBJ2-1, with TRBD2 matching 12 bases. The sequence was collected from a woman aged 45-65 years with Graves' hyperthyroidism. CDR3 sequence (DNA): TGCAGTGCTAGATTGTCTAGCGGGGGGGGGTACAATGAGCAGTTCTTC. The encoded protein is CSARLSSGGGYNEQFF.